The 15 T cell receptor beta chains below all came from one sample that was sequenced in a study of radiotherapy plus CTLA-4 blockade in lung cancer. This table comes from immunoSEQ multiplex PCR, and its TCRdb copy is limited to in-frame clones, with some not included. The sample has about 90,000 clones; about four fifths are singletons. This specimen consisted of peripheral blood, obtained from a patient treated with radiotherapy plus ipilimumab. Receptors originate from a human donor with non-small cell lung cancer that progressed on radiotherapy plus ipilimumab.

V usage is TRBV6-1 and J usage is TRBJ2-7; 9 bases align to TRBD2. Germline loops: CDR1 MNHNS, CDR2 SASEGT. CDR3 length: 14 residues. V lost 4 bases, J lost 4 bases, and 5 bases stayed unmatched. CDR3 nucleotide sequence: TGTGCCAGCAGTGTTCTAGCGGGAAGTTACGAGCAGTACTTC. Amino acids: CASSVLAGSYEQYF.

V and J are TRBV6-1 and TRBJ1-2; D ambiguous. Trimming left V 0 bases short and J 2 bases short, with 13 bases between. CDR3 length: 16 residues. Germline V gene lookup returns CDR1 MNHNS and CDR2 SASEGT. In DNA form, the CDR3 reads TGTGCCAGCAGTGAAGCGCTACGGCCCTCGAACTATGGCTACACCTTC. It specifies CASSEALRPSNYGYTF.

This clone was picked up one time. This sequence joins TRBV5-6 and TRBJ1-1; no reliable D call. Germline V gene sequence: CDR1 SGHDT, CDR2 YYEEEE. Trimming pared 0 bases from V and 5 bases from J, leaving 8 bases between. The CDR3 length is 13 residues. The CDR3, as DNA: TGTGCCAGCAGCTTGGGGGGATTGACTGAAGCTTTCTTT. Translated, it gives CASSLGGLTEAFF.

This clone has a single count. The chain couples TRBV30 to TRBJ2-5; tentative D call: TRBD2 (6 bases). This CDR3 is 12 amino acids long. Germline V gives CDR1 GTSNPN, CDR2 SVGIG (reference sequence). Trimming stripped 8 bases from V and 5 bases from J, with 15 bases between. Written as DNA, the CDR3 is TGTGCCGAAGGCGGGGTTGGGGAGACCCAGTACTTC. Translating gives CAEGGVGETQYF.

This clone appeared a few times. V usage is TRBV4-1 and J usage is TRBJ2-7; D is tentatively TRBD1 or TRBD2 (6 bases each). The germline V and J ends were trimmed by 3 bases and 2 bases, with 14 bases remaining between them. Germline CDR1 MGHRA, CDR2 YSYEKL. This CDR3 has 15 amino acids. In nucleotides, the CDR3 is TGCGCCAGCAGCCAGGAGGGGCACAGGGCCTACGAGCAGTACTTC. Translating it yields CASSQEGHRAYEQYF.

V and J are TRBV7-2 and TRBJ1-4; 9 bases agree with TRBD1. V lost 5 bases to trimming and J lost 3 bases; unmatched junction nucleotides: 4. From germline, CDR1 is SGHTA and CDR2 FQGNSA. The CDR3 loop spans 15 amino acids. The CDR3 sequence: CASSKQGAANEKLFF. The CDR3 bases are TGTGCCAGCAGCAAACAGGGGGCTGCTAATGAAAAACTGTTTTTT. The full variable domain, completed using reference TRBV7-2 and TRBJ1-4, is GAGVSQSPSNKVTEKGKDVELRCDPISGHTALYWYRQSLGQGLEFLIYFQGNSAPDKSGLPSDRFSAERTGGSVSTLTIQRTQQEDSAVYLCASSKQGAANEKLFFGSGTQLSVL.

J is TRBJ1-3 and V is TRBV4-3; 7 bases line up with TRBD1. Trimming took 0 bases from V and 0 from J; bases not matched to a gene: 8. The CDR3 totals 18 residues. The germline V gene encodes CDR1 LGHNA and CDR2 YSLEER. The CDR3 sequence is CASSQEAPTGFSGNTIYF. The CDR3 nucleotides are TGCGCCAGCAGCCAAGAGGCCCCGACAGGGTTCTCTGGAAACACCATATATTTT.

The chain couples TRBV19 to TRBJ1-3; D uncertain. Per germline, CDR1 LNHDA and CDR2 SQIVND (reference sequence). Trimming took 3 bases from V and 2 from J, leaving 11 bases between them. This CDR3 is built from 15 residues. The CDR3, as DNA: TGTGCCAGTAGTATCAACACCCTAACTGGAAACACCATATATTTT. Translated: CASSINTLTGNTIYF. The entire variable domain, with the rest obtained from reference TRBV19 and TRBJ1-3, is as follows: DGGITQSPKYLFRKEGQNVTLSCEQNLNHDAMYWYRQDPGQGLRLIYYSQIVNDFQKGDIAEGYSVSREKKESFPLTVTSAQKNPTAFYLCASSINTLTGNTIYFGEGSWLTVV.

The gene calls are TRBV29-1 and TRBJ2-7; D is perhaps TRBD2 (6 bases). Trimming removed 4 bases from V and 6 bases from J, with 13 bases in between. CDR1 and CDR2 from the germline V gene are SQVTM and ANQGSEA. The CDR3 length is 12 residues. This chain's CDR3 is CSVGGRTFEQYF. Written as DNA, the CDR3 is TGCAGCGTTGGGGGGAGGACATTCGAGCAGTACTTC.

The CDR3: CASSTGGSYTDTQYF. In nucleotides, the CDR3 is TGTGCCAGCAGCACTGGCGGGTCCTACACAGATACGCAGTATTTT. This chain links TRBV7-6 with TRBJ2-3, with D perhaps TRBD2 (5 bases). The V end lost 5 bases, the J end lost 2 bases, and 14 bases lay between the germline ends. Germline assignment: CDR1 SGHVS and CDR2 FNYEAQ. The CDR3 is made up of 15 amino acids.

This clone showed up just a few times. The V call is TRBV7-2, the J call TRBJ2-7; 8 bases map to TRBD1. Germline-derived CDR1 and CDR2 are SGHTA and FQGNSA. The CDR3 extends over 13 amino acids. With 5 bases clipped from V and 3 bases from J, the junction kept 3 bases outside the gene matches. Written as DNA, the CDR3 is TGTGCCAGCAGCAGGACAGGGTTCTACGAGCAGTACTTC. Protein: CASSRTGFYEQYF.

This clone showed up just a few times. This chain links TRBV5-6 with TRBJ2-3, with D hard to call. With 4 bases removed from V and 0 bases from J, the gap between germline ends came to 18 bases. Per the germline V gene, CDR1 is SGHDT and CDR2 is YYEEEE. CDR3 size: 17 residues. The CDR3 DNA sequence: TGTGCCAGCAGCCGGGCTTTCTCAGGTACTAGCACAGATACGCAGTATTTT. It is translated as CASSRAFSGTSTDTQYF.

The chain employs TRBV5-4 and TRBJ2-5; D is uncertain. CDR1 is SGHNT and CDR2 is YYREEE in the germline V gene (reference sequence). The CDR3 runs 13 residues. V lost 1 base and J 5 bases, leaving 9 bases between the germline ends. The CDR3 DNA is TGTGCCAGCAGCTTGAGGAGCGAGGAGACCCAGTACTTC. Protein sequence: CASSLRSEETQYF.

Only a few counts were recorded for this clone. The CDR3 region has the DNA TGTGCCAGCAGTACAAACAGGGTTATCAATCAGCCCCAGCATTTT. This encodes CASSTNRVINQPQHF. This chain uses TRBV6-6 with TRBJ1-5; D is possibly TRBD1 (6 bases). CDR3 size: 15 residues. V lost 5 bases and J 3 bases, leaving 14 bases between the germline ends. Germline CDR1 MNHNY, CDR2 SVGAGI (reference sequence).

The CDR3 loop is CASSLALAASHGYTF. CDR3 DNA: TGTGCCAGCAGCTTAGCGTTGGCAGCCAGCCATGGCTACACCTTC. The chain uses TRBV7-8 and TRBJ1-2; the D is unclear. With 0 bases removed from V and 6 bases from J, the gap between germline ends came to 14 bases. Germline CDR1 and CDR2: SGHVS and FQNEAQ. The CDR3 contains 15 residues.